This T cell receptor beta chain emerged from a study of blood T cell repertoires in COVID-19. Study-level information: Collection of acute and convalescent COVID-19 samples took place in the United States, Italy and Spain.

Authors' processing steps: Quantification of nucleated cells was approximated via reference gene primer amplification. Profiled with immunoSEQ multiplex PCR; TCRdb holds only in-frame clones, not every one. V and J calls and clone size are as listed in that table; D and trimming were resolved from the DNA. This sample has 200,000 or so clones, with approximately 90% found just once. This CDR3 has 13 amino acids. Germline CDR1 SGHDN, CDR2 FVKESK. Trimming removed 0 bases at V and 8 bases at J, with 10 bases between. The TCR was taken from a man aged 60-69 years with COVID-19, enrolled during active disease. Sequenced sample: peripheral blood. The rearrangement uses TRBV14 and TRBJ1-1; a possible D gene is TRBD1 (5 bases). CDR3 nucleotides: TGTGCCAGCAGCCAAGATATAAGGGGAGAAGCTTTCTTT. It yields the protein CASSQDIRGEAFF.